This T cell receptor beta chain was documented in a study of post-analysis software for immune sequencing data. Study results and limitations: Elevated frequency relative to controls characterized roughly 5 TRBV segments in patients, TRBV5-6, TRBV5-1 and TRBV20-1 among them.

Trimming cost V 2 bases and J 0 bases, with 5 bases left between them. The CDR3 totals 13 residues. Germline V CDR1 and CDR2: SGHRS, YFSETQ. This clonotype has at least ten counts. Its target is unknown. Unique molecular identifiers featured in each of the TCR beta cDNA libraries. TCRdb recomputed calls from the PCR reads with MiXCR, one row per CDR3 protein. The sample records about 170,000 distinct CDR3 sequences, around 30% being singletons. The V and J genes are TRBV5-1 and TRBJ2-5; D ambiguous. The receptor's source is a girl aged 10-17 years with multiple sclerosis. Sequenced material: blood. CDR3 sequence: CASSFSYQETQYF. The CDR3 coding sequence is TGCGCCAGCAGCTTCAGCTACCAAGAGACCCAGTACTTC.